This is a list of T cell receptor beta chains from one sample in a study of cytomegalovirus exposure and HLA in healthy donors. Sequencing used immunoSEQ multiplex PCR; TCRdb keeps in-frame clones, though not all of them. In the table there are 150,000 or so clones, roughly 85% of which are singletons. Sequenced sample: PBMCs. The receptor source for this set is a man in his late teens or twenties in good health and CMV-seropositive. Both conserved end residues are part of each CDR3. The order of the fields is D gene, clone size, J gene, V gene, CDR3 DNA, CDR3 protein. D genes are given only for firm matches. Clone size is not always given. Where it is, it says once, few, many or a class for expanded clones.

- | - | TRBJ2-4 | TRBV5-1 | TGCGCCAGCAGCTTGGGGTTCGAGAACAGTCAGTACTTC | CASSLGFENSQYF
- | - | TRBJ2-7 | TRBV15 | TGTGCCACCAGCAGAGGGGACAAACCCTACGAGCAGTACTTC | CATSRGDKPYEQYF
- | - | TRBJ2-1 | TRBV2 | TGTGCCAGCAGTGAAGTAGCCTTCAGGGGGGTTTCCTACAATGAGCAGTTCTTC | CASSEVAFRGVSYNEQFF
TRBD1 | once | TRBJ2-2 | TRBV10-3 | TGTGCCATCAGTGAGTCGACAGGGATCACCGGGGAGCTGTTTTTT | CAISESTGITGELFF
- | - | TRBJ1-3 | TRBV7-8 | TGTGCCAGCAGCTGGAGGTCGTGGGTGGGCGAAGGAAACACCATATATTTT | CASSWRSWVGEGNTIYF
- | - | TRBJ2-7 | TRBV18 | TGTGCCAGCTCACCATCCGGGGGAGGTACCTACGAGCAGTACTTC | CASSPSGGGTYEQYF
TRBD1 | - | TRBJ1-1 | TRBV10-3 | TGTGCCATCAGTCCGGGACAGGGAAACACTGAAGCTTTCTTT | CAISPGQGNTEAFF
- | once | TRBJ2-3 | TRBV5-8 | TGTGCCAGCAGCTTGGGGACAGACTACGCGACAGATACGCAGTATTTT | CASSLGTDYATDTQYF
TRBD1 | once | TRBJ1-1 | TRBV13 | TGTGCCAGCAGCTTAGGCCGAAGGGGGCCCGAGGTGAGGACTGAAGCTTTCTTT | CASSLGRRGPEVRTEAFF
TRBD1 | - | TRBJ1-5 | TRBV7-6 | TGTGCCAGCAGCCCCGGGACAGGGCCCCAGCCCCAGCATTTT | CASSPGTGPQPQHF
- | - | TRBJ1-5 | TRBV12-5 | TGTGCTAGTGGTTTTTGGCCAGGGTCTTATCAGCCCCAGCATTTT | CASGFWPGSYQPQHF